This entry concerns a single T cell receptor (beta chain). The sample originates from a study of blood T cell repertoires in COVID-19. About the study: Samples taken during acute and convalescent COVID-19 were collected in the United States, Italy and Spain. Sample material is recorded as cDNA or gDNA derived from T cells, B-cell-depleted T cells, or PBMCs.

Cohort placement rested on clinical history that participants reported themselves. How the authors handled the data: Scientists estimated how many nucleated cells there were by amplifying reference gene primers. Using immunoSEQ multiplex PCR, the repertoire was profiled, and TCRdb retains in-frame clones only, with some absent. V and J calls and clone size are given by that table; D and trimming were obtained from the DNA. The sample records under 350,000 clones, approximately 89% being singletons. This CDR3 is built from 15 residues. The germline V gene has CDR1 SEHNR and CDR2 FQNEAQ (reference sequence). V dropped 4 bases and J dropped 5; count of bases not matched to a gene: 8.

The specimen sequenced was PBMCs or T cells enriched from blood (not recorded which). The origin of this receptor is a woman aged 60-75 years who had recovered from COVID-19. The V and J genes are TRBV7-9 and TRBJ2-5; TRBD1 aligns across 9 bases. CDR3 protein: CASSSVTGTGETQYF. As DNA, the CDR3 is TGTGCCAGCAGCTCCGTGACAGGGACAGGGGAGACCCAGTACTTC.